This note documents a single T cell receptor beta chain sequence. What it binds is not known. In germline, CDR1 is LGHNA, CDR2 YNFKEQ. The CDR3 extends over 14 amino acids. The V gene lost 4 bases and the J gene lost 6 bases, with 13 bases spanning the gap. The source of the sample is a study of OX40 agonist ivuxolimab in advanced cancers. Study-wide background: Given to patients was ivuxolimab, an agonistic anti-OX40 (CD134) antibody.

The data were produced by immunoSEQ multiplex PCR, yet TCRdb's version contains in-frame clones alone and is incomplete. The repertoire consists of fewer than 45,000 clones, with 90% occurring once and the leading ten covering 6%. General study findings and limits: The authors also found low normalized T-cell clonal expansion in some nonresponders. CD4+ and CD8+ blood T cells expanded clonally by week 6 at 0.1 to 3.0 mg/kg. CD4+ T cells averaged fewer expanded clones than CD8+ T cells.

The sequence derives from an adult with an advanced solid tumor such as melanoma, head and neck, liver or kidney cancer. This chain connects TRBV4-2 to TRBJ1-5, with D hard to call. Here the sequenced sample was CD4+ or CD8+ T cells sorted from blood, taken in a trial of the OX40 agonist ivuxolimab. The CDR3 loop reads CASSPGIHGQPQHF. The CDR3 nucleotides read TGTGCCAGCAGCCCCGGGATTCACGGTCAGCCCCAGCATTTT.